This entry lists 29 T cell receptor beta chains sequenced from one sample in a study of T cells after posttransplantation cyclophosphamide. Cells defined as naive were viable CD3+CD4+ or CD3+CD8+ and CCR7+CD45RA+CD45RO-CD95-CD27+CD28+. The table came from immunoSEQ multiplex PCR; TCRdb's copy has only in-frame clones and leaves some out. This repertoire shows more than 30,000 clones, 85% to 95% found once; its top ten account for 0.2% to 0.3%. The specimen was naive CD4+ T cells sorted from PBMCs. These receptors came from a woman aged 60-75 years in good health, CMV-negative, and a related stem cell transplant donor.

The chain has TRBV5-1 and TRBJ2-3; 10 bases line up with TRBD2. The length of the CDR3 is 19 residues. V dropped 4 bases and J dropped 3; count of bases not matched to a gene: 17. Germline CDR1 and CDR2: SGHRS and YFSETQ. DNA for the CDR3: TGCGCCAGCAGCGACACGAGCGGGAGGGCCCTCTATACAACAGATACGCAGTATTTT. Translation: CASSDTSGRALYTTDTQYF. The full variable domain, its missing parts supplied by reference TRBV5-1 and TRBJ2-3, is KAGVTQTPRYLIKTRGQQVTLSCSPISGHRSVSWYQQTPGQGLQFLFEYFSETQRNKGNFPGRFSGRQFSNSRSEMNVSTLELGDSALYLCASSDTSGRALYTTDTQYFGPGTRLTVL.

This rearrangement joins TRBV19 to TRBJ2-5; TRBD2 agrees at 8 bases. The CDR3 contains 13 residues. After removal of 5 bases from V and 4 bases from J, the junction contained 3 bases not matched to a gene. Germline V gives CDR1 LNHDA, CDR2 SQIVND (reference sequence). The CDR3 reads CASSRAGGETQYF. For the CDR3, the DNA is TGTGCCAGTAGTCGTGCGGGGGGAGAGACCCAGTACTTC.

This rearrangement joins TRBV6-1 to TRBJ2-7; a weak D match, TRBD2 (5 bases). The CDR3 contains 15 residues. CDR1 MNHNS and CDR2 SASEGT come from the germline V gene. V dropped 2 bases and J dropped 2 bases, with 13 bases sitting between them. The CDR3 sequence: CASSEFSSTPYEQYF. The CDR3 DNA reads TGTGCCAGCAGTGAATTTTCTAGCACTCCCTACGAGCAGTACTTC.

V and J are TRBV5-6 and TRBJ2-1; 12 bases are shared with TRBD2. CDR3 length: 15 residues. In germline, CDR1 is SGHDT, CDR2 YYEEEE. The junction had 5 bases not matched to a gene; V was cut back by 4 bases and J by 6 bases. The CDR3 DNA follows: TGTGCCAGCAGCCCGCCGGGACTAGCGGGCAATGAGCAGTTCTTC. Its translation: CASSPPGLAGNEQFF. Based on the CDR3 plus reference TRBV5-6 and TRBJ2-1, the full variable domain is DAGVTQSPTHLIKTRGQQVTLRCSPKSGHDTVSWYQQALGQGPQFIFQYYEEEERQRGNFPDRFSGHQFPNYSSELNVNALLLGDSALYLCASSPPGLAGNEQFFGPGTRLTVL.

Written as DNA, the CDR3 is TGTGCCAGCAGCTTAGTCTCGGGACAGGGTCCCTCCGAGCAGTACTTC. It specifies CASSLVSGQGPSEQYF. The genes are TRBV7-2 and TRBJ2-7; 9 positions agree with TRBD1. The CDR3 runs 16 residues. Germline CDR1 is SGHTA and CDR2 is FQGNSA. The J segment lost 6 bases and the V segment lost 1 base, leaving 10 bases of the junction unmatched.

The genes are TRBV5-6 and TRBJ2-7; 7 nucleotides line up with TRBD1. Germline CDR1 is SGHDT and CDR2 is YYEEEE. The V segment lost 3 bases and the J segment 1 base; nucleotides outside the gene matches: 7. This CDR3 is built from 15 residues. The CDR3 is CASSSAGTVSYEQYF. The CDR3 DNA follows: TGTGCCAGCAGCTCGGCCGGGACAGTATCCTACGAGCAGTACTTC.

This clone was recorded only once. V and J are TRBV5-4 and TRBJ2-1; TRBD2 agrees at 9 bases. CDR3 length: 15 amino acids. V lost 1 base and J lost 6; bases outside the gene matches: 5. Germline-derived CDR1 and CDR2 are SGHNT and YYREEE (reference sequence). CDR3 residues: CASSLPGLASNEQFF. The CDR3 DNA sequence: TGTGCCAGCAGCTTGCCGGGACTAGCCTCCAATGAGCAGTTCTTC.

The chain links TRBV27 to TRBJ2-5, with D tentatively TRBD2 (7 bases). Trimming removed 5 bases at V and 2 bases at J, with 21 bases between. CDR1 is MNHEY and CDR2 is SMNVEV in the germline V gene (reference sequence). The CDR3 has 17 residues. CDR3 sequence reads: CASSPAPRGGRQETQYF. The CDR3 nucleotides are TGTGCCAGCAGTCCCGCACCCAGGGGAGGGAGGCAAGAGACCCAGTACTTC.

This chain connects TRBV27 to TRBJ1-2; tentatively, D is TRBD1 (6 bases). From germline, CDR1 is MNHEY and CDR2 SMNVEV (reference sequence). V shed 5 bases and J shed 7 bases, with 11 bases lying between them. This CDR3 region has 12 residues. CDR3 in amino acids: CASSPGAGGYTF. For the CDR3, the DNA is TGTGCCAGCAGTCCAGGGGCGGGTGGCTACACCTTC.

The V gene is TRBV6-6, the J gene TRBJ1-6; no clear D gene. Trimming stripped 4 bases from V and 7 bases from J, with 11 bases between. This CDR3 spans 14 amino acids. Looked up from germline, CDR1 is MNHNY and CDR2 is SVGAGI (reference sequence). CDR3 in amino acids: CASSLISENSPLHF. DNA of the CDR3: TGTGCCAGCAGTTTAATTAGCGAGAATTCACCCCTCCACTTT.

This sequence joins TRBV7-2 and TRBJ2-4; TRBD2 matches at 7 bases. Losses at the gene ends were 5 bases for V and 0 bases for J; bases not matched to a gene: 4. Looked up from germline, CDR1 is SGHTA and CDR2 is FQGNSA. CDR3 length equals 15 residues. The CDR3 sequence is CASSGSGLAKNIQYF. The CDR3 DNA is TGTGCCAGCAGCGGTAGCGGGTTAGCCAAAAACATTCAGTACTTC.

This chain joins TRBV21-1 and TRBJ2-7; the table calls TRBD1, which could not be checked here. TRBV21-1 is a pseudogene segment. CDR3 length equals 14 residues. CDR3 protein: CASSKGQGDHEQYF. CDR3 DNA sequence: TGTGCCAGCAGCAAAGGGCAGGGGGACCACGAGCAGTACTTC.

V gene TRBV7-2 combines with J gene TRBJ1-5; D perhaps matches TRBD1 (6 bases). Trimming removed 5 bases from V and 5 bases from J, with 10 bases in between. Germline CDR1 and CDR2: SGHTA and FQGNSA. This CDR3 is 13 amino acids long. CDR3 nucleotides: TGTGCCAGCAGCCTGGACAGATATCAGCCCCAGCATTTT. This codes for CASSLDRYQPQHF.

This sequence joins TRBV29-1 and TRBJ2-3; 8 positions agree with TRBD2. Germline V gene data show CDR1 as SQVTM and CDR2 as ANQGSEA. Trimming removed 5 bases from V and 2 bases from J; junction bases left unmatched: 3. The CDR3 spans 13 residues. The CDR3 DNA reads TGCAGCGTTAATAGCGGGGCCACAGATACGCAGTATTTT. This translates into CSVNSGATDTQYF.

V is TRBV5-1 and J is TRBJ2-1; D unresolved. The CDR3 covers 12 residues. With 4 bases removed from V and 5 bases from J, the gap between germline ends came to 7 bases. Germline V CDR1 and CDR2: SGHRS, YFSETQ. CDR3: CASSLLNNEQFF. The CDR3 DNA sequence: TGCGCCAGCAGCCTCCTTAACAATGAGCAGTTCTTC.

This rearrangement joins TRBV10-1 to TRBJ1-1, with D perhaps matching TRBD1 (6 bases). The CDR3 has 13 amino acids. In germline, CDR1 is WNHNN, CDR2 SYGVQD (reference sequence). V was cut by 6 bases and J by 5 bases, with 13 bases left in between. The chain's CDR3 is CASSRQGWTEAFF. The CDR3 DNA reads as TGCGCCAGCAGCCGCCAGGGGTGGACTGAAGCTTTCTTT.

This clone has a single count. This rearrangement joins TRBV28 to TRBJ2-7, with TRBD2 matching 7 bases. V trimming: 6 bases; J trimming: 2 bases; junction bases outside the gene matches: 7. Germline CDR1 MDHEN, CDR2 SYDVKM. This CDR3 contains 14 residues. This CDR3 reads CASRRQGGPYEQYF. CDR3 nucleotide sequence: TGTGCCAGCAGGCGGCAGGGAGGGCCCTACGAGCAGTACTTC.

This clone was detected once. The chain recombines TRBV7-2 with TRBJ1-1; 8 nucleotides agree with TRBD1. The junction had 12 bases not matched to a gene; V was cut back by 1 base and J by 11 bases. Germline CDR1 SGHTA, CDR2 FQGNSA. The CDR3 covers 15 residues. CDR3 coding DNA: TGTGCCAGCAGCTTAGGACAGGGGCGAAGTCTCGGGGCTTTCTTT. It is translated as CASSLGQGRSLGAFF.

The rearrangement uses TRBV28 and TRBJ1-1; D not resolved. There are 12 residues in the CDR3. V lost 6 bases to trimming and J lost 6 bases, with 11 bases between them. Germline CDR1 MDHEN, CDR2 SYDVKM. In nucleotides, the CDR3 is TGTGCCAGCAGCCTCAGGTTCGCTGAAGCTTTCTTT. This codes for CASSLRFAEAFF.

This chain links TRBV4-1 with TRBJ2-1, with 9 bases lining up with TRBD2. The CDR3 contains 15 residues. V was clipped by 5 bases and J by 5 bases; unmatched bases: 7. Germline V gives CDR1 MGHRA, CDR2 YSYEKL. The CDR3, as DNA: TGCGCCAGCAGCAAGACTAGCGGACAAGACAATGAGCAGTTCTTC. As protein: CASSKTSGQDNEQFF.

This clone was detected a few times. V is TRBV27 and J is TRBJ1-1, with D unclear. This CDR3 contains 13 residues. Trimming shortened V by 2 bases and J by 2 bases, and 6 bases separated the two germline ends. The V gene's germline CDR1 is MNHEY and CDR2 SMNVEV (reference sequence). The CDR3, as DNA: TGTGCCAGCAGTTTACAGTTCAACACTGAAGCTTTCTTT. Amino acids: CASSLQFNTEAFF.

V is TRBV19 and J is TRBJ1-3; 7 positions match TRBD1. In germline, CDR1 is LNHDA, CDR2 SQIVND (reference sequence). The CDR3 consists of 16 residues. With 3 bases clipped from V and 2 bases from J, the junction kept 7 bases outside the gene matches. CDR3 residues: CASSIGNRGAGNTIYF. DNA of the CDR3: TGTGCCAGTAGTATTGGTAACAGGGGAGCTGGAAACACCATATATTTT. The variable domain in full, completed from reference TRBV19 and TRBJ1-3, reads DGGITQSPKYLFRKEGQNVTLSCEQNLNHDAMYWYRQDPGQGLRLIYYSQIVNDFQKGDIAEGYSVSREKKESFPLTVTSAQKNPTAFYLCASSIGNRGAGNTIYFGEGSWLTVV.

The chain is built from TRBV29-1 and TRBJ1-6; maybe TRBD1 (5 bases). Germline assignment: CDR1 SQVTM and CDR2 ANQGSEA. The CDR3 has 13 amino acids. The V end lost 4 bases, the J end lost 6 bases, and 10 bases lay between the germline ends. CDR3 protein: CSVGSGFNSPLHF. The CDR3 DNA follows: TGCAGCGTTGGTTCAGGGTTTAATTCACCCCTCCACTTT.

The rearrangement uses TRBV6-6 and TRBJ1-4; perhaps TRBD1 as D (5 bases). This CDR3 contains 12 residues. Trimming pared 5 bases from V and 12 bases from J, leaving 13 bases between. CDR1 and CDR2 (germline): MNHNY, SVGAGI (reference sequence). The CDR3 nucleotides are TGTGCCAGCAGTCCTAGGGGTGAGCAACTGTTTTTT. It yields the protein CASSPRGEQLFF.

Only one count was recorded for this clone. The gene calls are TRBV19 and TRBJ2-3; 8 bases align to TRBD1. Germline CDR1 LNHDA, CDR2 SQIVND (reference sequence). This CDR3 is built from 15 residues. V lost 3 bases and J lost 0; bases outside the gene matches: 2. The CDR3 DNA reads TGTGCCAGTAGTATGGACAGGGCGAGCACAGATACGCAGTATTTT. It is translated as CASSMDRASTDTQYF.

V usage is TRBV4-3 and J usage is TRBJ1-5; no definite D call. V lost 0 bases and J lost 7, with 7 bases in between. The CDR3 is 13 amino acids. Germline V gene data show CDR1 as LGHNA and CDR2 as YSLEER. The CDR3 here is CASSQDVYQPQHF. The CDR3, as DNA: TGCGCCAGCAGCCAAGATGTCTACCAGCCCCAGCATTTT.

The chain is built from TRBV19 and TRBJ1-1; unclear D gene. The germline gives CDR1 LNHDA, CDR2 SQIVND (reference sequence). The CDR3 runs 13 residues. The V gene lost 7 bases and the J gene lost 0 bases, with 9 bases spanning the gap. Here the CDR3 reads CASKRVLNTEAFF. DNA for the CDR3: TGTGCCAGTAAACGGGTGCTGAACACTGAAGCTTTCTTT. Drawing the rest from reference TRBV19 and TRBJ1-1, the complete variable domain is DGGITQSPKYLFRKEGQNVTLSCEQNLNHDAMYWYRQDPGQGLRLIYYSQIVNDFQKGDIAEGYSVSREKKESFPLTVTSAQKNPTAFYLCASKRVLNTEAFFGQGTRLTVV.

The chain links TRBV5-1 to TRBJ2-4; 9 positions match TRBD1. V shed 0 bases, J shed 9 bases, and the junction held 7 bases outside the gene matches. Germline values: CDR1 SGHRS, CDR2 YFSETQ. The CDR3 length is 15 residues. CDR3 region: CASSLGGTGRAIQYF. CDR3 in DNA: TGCGCCAGCAGCTTGGGGGGGACAGGGAGGGCCATTCAGTACTTC.

The V call is TRBV7-8, the J call TRBJ2-7; 8 positions agree with TRBD1. The CDR3 length is 15 residues. Germline CDR1 and CDR2: SGHVS and FQNEAQ. Trimming cost V 4 bases and J 2 bases; bases outside gene matches: 7. CDR3 amino acids: CASSSPGTGTYEQYF. In DNA form, the CDR3 reads TGTGCCAGCAGCTCACCAGGGACAGGAACCTACGAGCAGTACTTC.